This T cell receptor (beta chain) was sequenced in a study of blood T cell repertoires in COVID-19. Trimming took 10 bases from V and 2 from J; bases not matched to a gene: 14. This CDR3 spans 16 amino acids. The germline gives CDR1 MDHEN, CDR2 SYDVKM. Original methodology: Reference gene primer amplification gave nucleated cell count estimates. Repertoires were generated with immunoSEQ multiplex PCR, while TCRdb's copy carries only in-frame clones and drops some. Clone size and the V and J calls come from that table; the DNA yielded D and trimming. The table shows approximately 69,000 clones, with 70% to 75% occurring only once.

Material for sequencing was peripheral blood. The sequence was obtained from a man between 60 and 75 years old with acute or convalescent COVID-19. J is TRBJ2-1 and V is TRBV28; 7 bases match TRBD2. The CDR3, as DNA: TGTGCCACGCGAAGATCCCGGCTAGCGGCCTACAATGAGCAGTTCTTC. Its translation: CATRRSRLAAYNEQFF.